The present TCR beta chain was sequenced within a study of blood T cells in healthy people across ages. It was with a sample-barcoded 5' primer and a J-beta primer mix that a second PCR of roughly 6 to 12 cycles was run. TCRdb independently ran MiXCR on the 5' RACE reads; one entry per CDR3 protein. The sample gives 790,000 or so distinct CDR3 sequences, approximately 53% of which show up once; more than 25% is in the top ten. Germline V CDR1 and CDR2: MGHDK, SYGVNS. This CDR3 comprises 15 residues. V lost 2 bases and J 1 base, leaving 11 bases between the germline ends. This TCR was recovered from a man between 40 and 49 years old in good health. J is TRBJ2-5 and V is TRBV25-1; perhaps TRBD2 as D (6 bases). Input material: blood. The CDR3, as DNA: TGTGCCAGCAGTGAAAGGCGAGCGGGCCAAGAGACCCAGTACTTC. This translates into CASSERRAGQETQYF.